This entry lists 26 T cell receptor beta chains sequenced from one sample in a study of HIV-infected patients and healthy controls. Antiretroviral therapy had run roughly three months, about 14 weeks, before follow-up blood collection. All unsorted peripheral T cells were captured because whole blood was used without fractionation. cDNA was made from about 510 ng RNA using alpha and beta constant primers. Using multiplexing indices, alpha and beta chain libraries were generated apart by chain-specific third strand synthesis. TCRdb reprocessed the 5' RACE reads with MiXCR, giving one entry per CDR3 protein. Here the sample spans several thousand distinct CDR3 sequences, 8.7% being singletons. The input for sequencing was blood, taken during antiretroviral therapy. The receptors originated from an adult with HIV infection.

A few counts support this clonotype. V and J are TRBV24-1 and TRBJ2-3, with unresolved D. CDR1 KGHDR and CDR2 SFDVKD come from the germline V gene. The CDR3 covers 14 residues. Trimming took 2 bases from V and 5 from J, leaving 10 bases between them. Here the CDR3 DNA reads TGTGCCACCAGTGATTATCCTGTGAAAGATACGCAGTATTTT. This sequence encodes CATSDYPVKDTQYF.

This clonotype was counted at least ten times. The chain links TRBV14 to TRBJ1-2; D perhaps matches TRBD1 (6 bases). V was trimmed by 1 base and J by 4 bases, leaving 13 bases between them. The germline V gene encodes CDR1 SGHDN and CDR2 FVKESK. The CDR3 extends over 15 amino acids. The CDR3, as DNA: TGTGCCAGCAGCCAAGTAGGGGGAGCCCTCTATGGCTACACCTTC. Its protein is CASSQVGGALYGYTF. The full variable domain, completed using reference TRBV14 and TRBJ1-2, is EAGVTQFPSHSVIEKGQTVTLRCDPISGHDNLYWYRRVMGKEIKFLLHFVKESKQDESGMPNNRFLAERTGGTYSTLKVQPAELEDSGVYFCASSQVGGALYGYTFGSGTRLTVV.

This clonotype was found many times. The rearrangement joins TRBV6-5 to TRBJ1-2; 11 positions match TRBD1. V lost 5 bases, J lost 5 bases, and 7 bases stayed unmatched. CDR3 length: 15 residues. Germline-derived CDR1 and CDR2 are MNHEY and SVGAGI. The CDR3 here is CASSTPGQGVYGYTF. In DNA, the CDR3 is TGTGCCAGCAGTACTCCGGGACAGGGGGTATATGGCTACACCTTC.

On this clonotype itself: This may arise from a read error, as a much more abundant clone is one base away. This rearrangement joins TRBV2 to TRBJ1-1; D may be TRBD1 (5 bases). The CDR3 loop spans 14 amino acids. In germline, CDR1 is SNHLY, CDR2 FYNNEI. V gave up 7 bases and J gave up 5 bases, with 17 bases separating them. CDR3 DNA sequence: TGTGCCAGCAAATGGCAGGTGGCAGGGACTGAAGCTTTCTTT. It specifies CASKWQVAGTEAFF.

This clonotype rates as medium-sized. CDR3 sequence reads: CSARVGGLLSYNEQFF. The CDR3, as DNA: TGCAGTGCTAGAGTAGGGGGGCTGCTTTCCTACAATGAGCAGTTCTTC. The rearrangement uses TRBV20-1 and TRBJ2-1, with D perhaps TRBD1 or TRBD2 (6 bases each). The V gene lost 1 base and the J gene lost 1 base, with 14 bases spanning the gap. CDR1 and CDR2 from the germline V gene are DFQATT and SNEGSKA (reference sequence). This CDR3 comprises 16 residues.

This clonotype qualifies as medium-sized. V usage is TRBV24-1 and J usage is TRBJ2-2, with D possibly being TRBD1 (6 bases). Germline values: CDR1 KGHDR, CDR2 SFDVKD. The V end was cut by 1 base, the J end by 1 base, with 9 bases between. The CDR3 covers 16 residues. The CDR3 coding sequence is TGTGCCACCAGTGATTTTTGGGACAAGAACACCGGGGAGCTGTTTTTT. Translating gives CATSDFWDKNTGELFF.

In its sample, this clonotype was seen many times. Mismatch with germline at one junction end may stem from a read error. The chain's CDR3 is CASSQVAGPVSNHPQHF. The DNA of the CDR3 is TGCGCCAGCAGCCAAGTGGCCGGGCCAGTGAGCAATCATCCCCAGCATTTT. The chain carries TRBV4-1 and TRBJ1-5; D remains unclear. CDR1 and CDR2 (germline): MGHRA, YSYEKL. The CDR3 totals 17 residues.

This clonotype has more than one count but fewer than ten. CDR3 loop: CATPHHRMNTEAFF. CDR3 bases: TGTGCCACCCCCCATCACAGGATGAACACTGAAGCTTTCTTT. This rearrangement joins TRBV24-1 to TRBJ1-1; D may be TRBD1 (5 bases). From germline, CDR1 is KGHDR and CDR2 SFDVKD. The germline V and J ends were trimmed by 9 bases and 0 bases, with 13 bases remaining between them. This CDR3 comprises 14 residues.

There are many counts of this clonotype. V gene TRBV12-3 or TRBV12-4 combines with J gene TRBJ2-2; unclear D gene. This CDR3 is 14 amino acids long. V was clipped by 6 bases and J by 4 bases, with 12 bases between them. The CDR3 bases are TGTGCCAGCAGCCCCCGACGACCCACCGGGGAGCTGTTTTTT. Protein sequence: CASSPRRPTGELFF.

This clonotype was seen repeatedly, ten times or more. This chain connects TRBV20-1 to TRBJ2-3, with a possible D match to TRBD2 (6 bases). Germline V CDR1 and CDR2: DFQATT, SNEGSKA (reference sequence). V lost 6 bases and J lost 0, with 13 bases in between. The CDR3 length is 14 residues. The CDR3 sequence: CSATTSLSTDTQYF. DNA of the CDR3: TGCAGTGCAACCACTAGCCTGAGCACAGATACGCAGTATTTT.

In this sample, this clonotype turned up many times. This chain joins TRBV5-6 and TRBJ1-2; a possible D gene is TRBD1 (5 bases). V lost 1 base, J lost 8 bases, and 18 bases lay in between. There are 15 residues in the CDR3. The germline gives CDR1 SGHDT, CDR2 YYEEEE. The CDR3 DNA follows: TGTGCCAGCAGCTTGCAGGGACGGCGCGAGAGCGGCTACACCTTC. Its translation: CASSLQGRRESGYTF.

This clonotype showed up just a few times. The chain couples TRBV6-5 to TRBJ1-1, with a possible D match to TRBD1 (6 bases). The germline gives CDR1 MNHEY, CDR2 SVGAGI. This CDR3 spans 15 amino acids. V was trimmed by 6 bases and J by 4 bases, leaving 18 bases between them. The CDR3 DNA is TGTGCCAGCAGCCTTCGGCCGGGGGCTACCACTGAAGCTTTCTTT. This translates into CASSLRPGATTEAFF.

This clonotype was counted at least ten times. The chain joins TRBV12-3 or TRBV12-4 to TRBJ1-1; TRBD1 matches at 7 bases. The CDR3 spans 15 residues. V lost 7 bases and J lost 0; bases outside the gene matches: 8. The CDR3 coding sequence is TGTGCCAGCACAAAGACAGGGATCATGAACACTGAAGCTTTCTTT. It specifies CASTKTGIMNTEAFF.

This clonotype was picked up many times. The rearrangement uses TRBV7-9 and TRBJ2-7; TRBD1 matches 10 bases. Germline CDR1 SEHNR, CDR2 FQNEAQ (reference sequence). V dropped 5 bases and J dropped 6; count of bases not matched to a gene: 7. The CDR3 totals 14 residues. The CDR3 loop reads CASSVRDRGVEQYF. For the CDR3, the DNA is TGTGCCAGCAGCGTCCGGGACAGGGGTGTCGAGCAGTACTTC.

In its sample, this clonotype was seen a few times. The chain uses TRBV3-1 and TRBJ2-3, with 12 bases matching TRBD2. J gave up 10 bases and V 4 bases, and 9 bases lay outside the gene matches. Germline CDR1 LGHDT, CDR2 YNNKEL (reference sequence). This CDR3 has 15 amino acids. The CDR3 DNA reads as TGTGCCAGCAGCCCGCGGACTAGCGGGGAGAGGGCGCAGTATTTT. Amino acids: CASSPRTSGERAQYF.

This clonotype was found many times. This chain joins TRBV25-1 and TRBJ2-5; possibly TRBD2 for D (6 bases). The CDR3 length is 13 residues. V was pared by 2 bases and J by 3 bases, with 7 bases between. In germline, CDR1 is MGHDK, CDR2 SYGVNS. This CDR3 reads CASSEGGEETQYF. The CDR3 region has the DNA TGTGCCAGCAGTGAAGGCGGGGAAGAGACCCAGTACTTC.

There are many counts of this clonotype. The chain carries TRBV7-2 and TRBJ2-6; tentative D call: TRBD2 (6 bases). Germline V gene data show CDR1 as SGHTA and CDR2 as FQGNSA. V was cut by 6 bases and J by 0 bases, with 18 bases left in between. The CDR3 is made up of 18 amino acids. The CDR3 DNA follows: TGTGCCAGCAGGCTAGCCGGATTGGGGGGCTCTGGGGCCAACGTCCTGACTTTC. As protein: CASRLAGLGGSGANVLTF. Together with reference TRBV7-2 and TRBJ2-6, the CDR3 gives the full variable domain: GAGVSQSPSNKVTEKGKDVELRCDPISGHTALYWYRQSLGQGLEFLIYFQGNSAPDKSGLPSDRFSAERTGGSVSTLTIQRTQQEDSAVYLCASRLAGLGGSGANVLTFGAGSRLTVL.

There are many counts of this clonotype. This chain links TRBV7-8 with TRBJ2-4, with 11 bases fitting TRBD2. Germline values: CDR1 SGHVS, CDR2 FQNEAQ. This CDR3 spans 17 amino acids. Unmatched junction bases numbered 14, after V lost 4 bases and J lost 9 bases. The CDR3 DNA follows: TGTGCCAGCAGCTCACTAGCGGGGGAAGTCATTGGTAGCATTCAGTACTTC. As protein: CASSSLAGEVIGSIQYF. The full variable domain, in which reference TRBV7-8 and TRBJ2-4 provide the parts outside the CDR3, is GAGVSQSPRYKVAKRGQDVALRCDPISGHVSLFWYQQALGQGPEFLTYFQNEAQLDKSGLPSDRFFAERPEGSVSTLKIQRTQQEDSAVYLCASSSLAGEVIGSIQYFGAGTRLSVL.

This chain joins TRBV5-4 and TRBJ1-3; D gene unclear. CDR1 and CDR2 (germline): SGHNT, YYREEE (reference sequence). Trimming shortened V by 0 bases and J by 2 bases, and 9 bases separated the two germline ends. This CDR3 is built from 15 residues. The CDR3, as DNA: TGTGCCAGCAGCTTGGGCGCCGGCCCTGGAAACACCATATATTTT. Translation: CASSLGAGPGNTIYF. The full variable domain, completed using reference TRBV5-4 and TRBJ1-3, is ETGVTQSPTHLIKTRGQQVTLRCSSQSGHNTVSWYQQALGQGPQFIFQYYREEENGRGNFPPRFSGLQFPNYSSELNVNALELDDSALYLCASSLGAGPGNTIYFGEGSWLTVV.

In this sample, this clonotype turned up a few times. CDR3 DNA: TGTGCCAGCTCCGGGTACGAGCAGTACTTC. It specifies CASSGYEQYF. The J gene is TRBJ2-7, the V gene TRBV2; D remains unclear. The CDR3 runs 10 residues. Deletions cut 8 bases from V and 4 bases from J, with 6 bases between. Per germline, CDR1 SNHLY and CDR2 FYNNEI.

At least ten counts were recorded for this clonotype. V and J are TRBV7-6 and TRBJ2-7, with 8 bases identical to TRBD1. The CDR3 has 16 residues. The J segment lost 3 bases and the V segment lost 5 bases, leaving 12 bases of the junction unmatched. The germline V gene has CDR1 SGHVS and CDR2 FNYEAQ. DNA for the CDR3: TGTGCCAGCAGCGACTTTAGCGGACAGGGTATCTACGAGCAGTACTTC. Translation gives CASSDFSGQGIYEQYF.

In its sample, this clonotype was seen many times. The chain links TRBV4-2 to TRBJ2-2; weak D call: TRBD2 (6 bases). V gave up 1 base and J gave up 0 bases, with 12 bases separating them. This CDR3 comprises 17 residues. The V gene's germline CDR1 is LGHNA and CDR2 YNFKEQ. CDR3 region: CASSQAGVPANTGELFF. CDR3 DNA: TGTGCCAGCAGCCAAGCGGGAGTCCCCGCGAACACCGGGGAGCTGTTTTTT.

This clonotype qualifies as medium-sized. This CDR3 is CASSTRPGTSPYEQYV. The DNA of the CDR3 is TGTGCCAGCAGCACCCGTCCCGGGACATCCCCCTACGAGCAGTACGTC. This chain connects TRBV21-1 to TRBJ2-7; the table's D gene call, TRBD1, was not cross checked with the DNA. TRBV21-1 is termed a pseudogene. CDR3 length equals 16 residues.

This clonotype appeared many times. The rearrangement uses TRBV7-2 and TRBJ1-5; D unclear. This CDR3 comprises 13 residues. Between the trimmed V and J ends, which lost 4 bases and 5 bases, there was a span of 9 bases. CDR1 is SGHTA, CDR2 FQGNSA, per germline. The CDR3 nucleotides read TGTGCCAGCAGCTCAAAGCGTGATCAGCCCCAGCATTTT. Encoded protein: CASSSKRDQPQHF.

By frequency in the sample, this clonotype is medium-sized. V is TRBV2 and J is TRBJ1-4, with 8 bases fitting TRBD1. Germline CDR1 is SNHLY and CDR2 is FYNNEI. The CDR3 sequence is 17 residues long. Trimming cost V 3 bases and J 0 bases; bases outside gene matches: 6. CDR3 loop: CASSDSQGAATNEKLFF. The CDR3 DNA follows: TGTGCCAGCAGTGATAGCCAGGGGGCCGCAACTAATGAAAAACTGTTTTTT.

The chain combines TRBV25-1 with TRBJ2-7; a weak D match, TRBD1 (6 bases). CDR3 size: 15 residues. Per germline, CDR1 MGHDK and CDR2 SYGVNS. Trimming took off 4 bases at V and 3 bases at J, with 16 bases between the two ends. The CDR3 protein is CASSGYTGTSYEQYF. CDR3 DNA: TGTGCCAGCAGTGGATATACCGGGACAAGCTACGAGCAGTACTTC.